Listed here are 15 T cell receptor beta chains from one sample, sequenced in a study of T-cell memory formation after mild COVID-19. TCRdb re-called the 5' RACE reads with MiXCR, one entry per CDR3 protein. The sample has around 300,000 distinct CDR3 sequences, roughly 18% seen once. Input material: PBMCs or a T cell subset sorted from them (not recorded which). The receptor source for this set is a man aged 18 to 29 who had mild COVID-19 (a few samples of this study predate the infection). Cell type and time point are not known.

This clonotype was picked up a small number of times. The chain joins TRBV4-1 to TRBJ2-3, with D perhaps being TRBD1 or TRBD2 (5 bases each). The CDR3 has 16 amino acids. V dropped 0 bases and J dropped 5 bases, with 15 bases sitting between them. Germline V gene data show CDR1 as MGHRA and CDR2 as YSYEKL. CDR3 sequence reads: CASSQDRPGQGDTQYF. The CDR3 region has the DNA TGCGCCAGCAGCCAAGATCGGCCGGGGCAGGGAGATACGCAGTATTTT.

The rearrangement links TRBV5-1 to TRBJ2-5; D possibly matches TRBD1 or TRBD2 (5 bases each). Trimming stripped 6 bases from V and 0 bases from J, with 15 bases between. The CDR3 loop spans 15 amino acids. The germline gives CDR1 SGHRS, CDR2 YFSETQ. The DNA for the CDR3 is TGCGCCAGCACCCCGGGACGGCAGTACCAAGAGACCCAGTACTTC. Translated: CASTPGRQYQETQYF. The full variable domain, with the rest looked up from reference TRBV5-1 and TRBJ2-5, is KAGVTQTPRYLIKTRGQQVTLSCSPISGHRSVSWYQQTPGQGLQFLFEYFSETQRNKGNFPGRFSGRQFSNSRSEMNVSTLELGDSALYLCASTPGRQYQETQYFGPGTRLLVL.

This clonotype was seen a few times. The chain carries TRBV11-2 and TRBJ1-1; D call uncertain. The CDR3 has 12 amino acids. Germline V gene lookup returns CDR1 SGHAT and CDR2 FQNNGV. The ends were cut back, 10 bases at V and 5 bases at J, with 14 bases in the middle. For the CDR3, the DNA is TGTGCCACCTCTGGATTATCTACTGAAGCTTTCTTT. It specifies CATSGLSTEAFF.

The chain combines TRBV10-3 with TRBJ2-7; D is unclear. V was trimmed by 0 bases and J by 5 bases, leaving 11 bases between them. Germline V gene sequence: CDR1 ENHRY, CDR2 SYGVKD. This CDR3 region has 14 residues. As DNA, the CDR3 is TGTGCCATCAGTGAGTCGAAGGGTATCCACGAGCAGTACGTC. The encoded protein is CAISESKGIHEQYV.

This chain links TRBV6-5 with TRBJ2-3; TRBD2 agrees at 8 bases. V was clipped by 0 bases and J by 6 bases; unmatched bases: 14. Germline V gene data show CDR1 as MNHEY and CDR2 as SVGAGI. The CDR3 totals 18 residues. The CDR3 region is CASSYSPPGGPVTDTQYF. CDR3 bases: TGTGCCAGCAGTTACTCTCCGCCGGGGGGGCCTGTGACCGATACGCAGTATTTT.

This chain links TRBV30 with TRBJ2-7; D remains ambiguous. Trimming cost V 1 base and J 4 bases, with 5 bases left between them. From germline, CDR1 is GTSNPN and CDR2 SVGIG (reference sequence). The CDR3 runs to 11 residues. CDR3 amino acids: CAWSGLYEQYF. The CDR3 DNA reads TGTGCCTGGAGTGGACTTTACGAGCAGTACTTC.

The chain recombines TRBV6-5 with TRBJ1-5; tentative D call: TRBD1 (6 bases). Germline V CDR1 and CDR2: MNHEY, SVGAGI. Trimming cost V 6 bases and J 1 base, with 19 bases left between them. The CDR3 extends over 17 amino acids. The CDR3 spells CASRERAGGTSNQPQHF. The CDR3 coding sequence is TGTGCCAGCAGAGAGCGGGCGGGGGGCACAAGCAATCAGCCCCAGCATTTT.

The gene calls are TRBV7-3 and TRBJ1-1; a weak D match, TRBD1 (5 bases). The CDR3 extends over 15 amino acids. With 5 bases removed from V and 4 bases from J, the gap between germline ends came to 17 bases. Germline V gene sequence: CDR1 SGHTA, CDR2 FQGTGA. The CDR3: CASSPYGGRGTEAFF. In DNA, the CDR3 is TGTGCCAGCAGCCCCTACGGGGGGAGGGGCACTGAAGCTTTCTTT.

This clonotype was seen a few times. V and J are TRBV3-1 and TRBJ1-6; D gene unclear. The V end lost 4 bases, the J end lost 9 bases, and 19 bases lay between the germline ends. The CDR3 length is 16 residues. In germline, CDR1 is LGHDT, CDR2 YNNKEL (reference sequence). CDR3 in amino acids: CASSLLSEAFVSPLHF. The CDR3 nucleotides read TGTGCCAGCAGCCTTCTGTCAGAGGCGTTTGTTTCACCCCTCCACTTT.

The chain has TRBV20-1 and TRBJ2-7; D gene uncertain. The V end was cut by 6 bases, the J end by 5 bases, with 14 bases between. CDR1 DFQATT and CDR2 SNEGSKA come from the germline V gene (reference sequence). There are 12 residues in the CDR3. CDR3 loop: CSADRAFNEQYF. CDR3 DNA: TGCAGTGCGGACCGGGCCTTCAACGAGCAGTACTTC.

This chain connects TRBV14 to TRBJ1-1; D might be TRBD1 (5 bases). Germline V gene lookup returns CDR1 SGHDN and CDR2 FVKESK. Trimming cost V 5 bases and J 0 bases, with 19 bases left between them. The CDR3 extends over 17 amino acids. This chain's CDR3 is CASSAPGTAYMNTEAFF. In nucleotides, the CDR3 is TGTGCCAGCAGCGCTCCCGGGACGGCATACATGAACACTGAAGCTTTCTTT. Full variable domain (remainder filled in from reference TRBV14 and TRBJ1-1): EAGVTQFPSHSVIEKGQTVTLRCDPISGHDNLYWYRRVMGKEIKFLLHFVKESKQDESGMPNNRFLAERTGGTYSTLKVQPAELEDSGVYFCASSAPGTAYMNTEAFFGQGTRLTVV.

The sample holds a few counts of this clonotype. The CDR3 spells CAISEPSGGGTDTQYF. In DNA form, the CDR3 reads TGTGCCATCAGTGAGCCGAGCGGGGGCGGCACAGATACGCAGTATTTT. This chain joins TRBV10-3 and TRBJ2-3; 8 bases are shared with TRBD2. V shed 2 bases, J shed 1 base, and the junction held 5 bases outside the gene matches. This CDR3 region has 16 residues. Germline V gene data show CDR1 as ENHRY and CDR2 as SYGVKD.

This clonotype was detected a few times. The chain joins TRBV4-1 to TRBJ2-2; possibly TRBD1 for D (7 bases). V was trimmed by 6 bases and J by 6 bases, leaving 23 bases between them. Per the germline V gene, CDR1 is MGHRA and CDR2 is YSYEKL. This CDR3 has 17 residues. This CDR3 reads CASSTRQGGFAAGELFF. The CDR3 bases are TGCGCCAGCAGTACCCGACAGGGAGGATTCGCGGCCGGGGAGCTGTTTTTT.

This clonotype was seen more than once but under ten times. The chain employs TRBV4-2 and TRBJ2-1; TRBD2 agrees at 8 bases. After removal of 5 bases from V and 0 bases from J, the junction contained 6 bases not matched to a gene. CDR3 length: 16 amino acids. Germline V CDR1 and CDR2: LGHNA, YNFKEQ. The CDR3 loop reads CASSDPGGSSYNEQFF. The CDR3 nucleotides are TGTGCCAGCAGCGACCCGGGGGGGAGCTCCTACAATGAGCAGTTCTTC.

The rearrangement links TRBV7-3 to TRBJ2-3; TRBD1 or TRBD2 may be the D gene (5 bases each). CDR3 length equals 14 residues. Per the germline V gene, CDR1 is SGHTA and CDR2 is FQGTGA. With 6 bases removed from V and 0 bases from J, the gap between germline ends came to 10 bases. CDR3 DNA: TGTGCCAGCAGACGGGACCCGAGCACAGATACGCAGTATTTT. It codes for CASRRDPSTDTQYF.